Following are 29 T cell receptor beta chains from one sample sequenced in a study of CD8 T cells in Susac syndrome (dated by TCRdb to between 2018 and 2021). Libraries were prepared through the immunoSEQ multiplex PCR assay. RNA was extracted using the RNeasy kit, and roughly 0.45 to 1 microgram was reverse transcribed with random hexamers. Using fastp at Q25 and MiXCR, TCRdb reprocessed the public reads and kept productive beta chains. Rows with one shared CDR3 protein collapse into an entry with the most common genes and DNA. This sample holds some 120,000 distinct CDR3 sequences; roughly 96% were observed only once. The ten top clones hold roughly 0.11% of the sample. Sequencing was performed on CD4+ T cells from PBMCs. Receptor source: a human donor in good health.

V and J are TRBV5-1 and TRBJ1-4; D is possibly TRBD1 (5 bases). The germline V gene has CDR1 SGHRS and CDR2 YFSETQ. The CDR3 is 14 residues long. Trimming removed 1 base at V and 4 bases at J, with 8 bases between. CDR3 in DNA: TGCGCCAGCAGCTTGACAGGCCGTAATGAAAAACTGTTTTTT. Amino acid sequence: CASSLTGRNEKLFF.

This chain connects TRBV5-1 to TRBJ2-7, with 10 bases aligning to TRBD1. Germline values: CDR1 SGHRS, CDR2 YFSETQ. This CDR3 region has 15 residues. V shed 4 bases and J 6 bases; nucleotides not matched to a gene: 10. This chain's CDR3 is CASSPRGQGLGEQYF. The CDR3 coding sequence is TGCGCCAGCAGCCCCCGGGGACAGGGGCTGGGCGAGCAGTACTTC.

The chain links TRBV20-1 to TRBJ2-2, with TRBD2 matching over 11 bases. Germline-derived CDR1 and CDR2 are DFQATT and SNEGSKA (reference sequence). The CDR3 spans 15 residues. Germline trimming cut 5 bases from V and 6 bases from J; bases unmatched to any gene: 8. The CDR3 DNA follows: TGCAGTGCTTCGAAACTAGCGGGAGTTCCCGGGGAGCTGTTTTTT. Amino acids: CSASKLAGVPGELFF.

This clonotype was detected only once. The chain carries TRBV20-1 and TRBJ1-2, with D maybe TRBD1 (5 bases). This CDR3 has 13 residues. V lost 1 base and J 7 bases, leaving 13 bases between the germline ends. Germline V gives CDR1 DFQATT, CDR2 SNEGSKA (reference sequence). The CDR3 bases are TGCAGTGCTAGAGGGCAGGGAAACGGTGGCTACACCTTC. This encodes CSARGQGNGGYTF.

The rearrangement uses TRBV29-1 and TRBJ1-1, with D perhaps TRBD1 (6 bases). This CDR3 region has 14 residues. Germline lookup yields CDR1 SQVTM and CDR2 ANQGSEA. V was shortened by 7 bases and J by 0 bases, with 15 bases between the two germline ends. CDR3: CSALTGQLNTEAFF. The CDR3 DNA reads as TGCAGCGCTTTAACTGGACAGTTGAACACTGAAGCTTTCTTT.

This chain links TRBV29-1 with TRBJ1-1; D is undetermined. Deletions cut 7 bases from V and 1 base from J, with 13 bases between. The CDR3 runs to 13 residues. The germline V gene has CDR1 SQVTM and CDR2 ANQGSEA. The DNA for the CDR3 is TGCAGCGGCTACCGGGTCCAGAACACTGAAGCTTTCTTT. Encoded protein: CSGYRVQNTEAFF.

The chain has TRBV20-1 and TRBJ1-1; D uncertain. The CDR3 is 15 residues long. Germline V lookup: CDR1 DFQATT, CDR2 SNEGSKA (reference sequence). The V gene lost 0 bases and the J gene lost 3 bases, with 14 bases spanning the gap. The CDR3 protein is CSARDYREDDTEAFF. DNA of the CDR3: TGCAGTGCTAGAGATTATCGTGAGGACGACACTGAAGCTTTCTTT.

The chain employs TRBV3-1 and TRBJ2-7; the D gene is possibly TRBD1 (6 bases). Germline CDR1 LGHDT, CDR2 YNNKEL (reference sequence). The CDR3 is 13 residues long. Trimming cost V 2 bases and J 4 bases, with 9 bases left between them. The CDR3 spells CASSQRDTYEQYF. CDR3 nucleotides: TGTGCCAGCAGCCAAAGGGACACGTACGAGCAGTACTTC.

This clonotype was detected once. The chain couples TRBV7-9 to TRBJ2-7; possible D gene TRBD2, 5 bases. The germline V gene encodes CDR1 SEHNR and CDR2 FQNEAQ (reference sequence). V lost 3 bases, J lost 2 bases, and 8 bases lay in between. The CDR3 runs 13 residues. The CDR3: CASSLGVPYEQYF. The CDR3 DNA reads TGTGCCAGCAGCTTGGGAGTTCCCTACGAGCAGTACTTC.

The chain uses TRBV15 and TRBJ1-1; unclear D gene. The V gene's germline CDR1 is LNHNV and CDR2 YYDKDF (reference sequence). V gave up 1 base and J gave up 3 bases, with 6 bases separating them. CDR3 size: 13 residues. This CDR3 is CATSRGKYTEAFF. The DNA of the CDR3 is TGTGCCACCAGCAGAGGGAAATACACTGAAGCTTTCTTT.

The CDR3 sequence is CASSSRKGALAGGPINEQYF. DNA of the CDR3: TGTGCCAGCAGTTCGAGAAAAGGGGCTCTAGCGGGAGGGCCGATCAACGAGCAGTACTTC. The genes are TRBV27 and TRBJ2-7; 12 nucleotides line up with TRBD2. Germline CDR1 is MNHEY and CDR2 is SMNVEV (reference sequence). This CDR3 has 20 residues. After removal of 4 bases from V and 5 bases from J, the junction contained 21 bases not matched to a gene.

V and J are TRBV3-1 and TRBJ2-7; 11 positions match TRBD1. V dropped 1 base and J dropped 12; count of bases not matched to a gene: 2. The CDR3 is 12 residues long. Germline loops: CDR1 LGHDT, CDR2 YNNKEL (reference sequence). The CDR3 nucleotides read TGTGCCAGCAGCCAAGTGGGACAGGGGGTGTACTTC. Translating gives CASSQVGQGVYF.

The V gene is TRBV20-1, the J gene TRBJ1-5; no firm D call. Per the germline V gene, CDR1 is DFQATT and CDR2 is SNEGSKA (reference sequence). The CDR3 length is 13 residues. V dropped 5 bases and J dropped 0 bases, with 8 bases sitting between them. The chain's CDR3 is CSAADISNQPQHF. The CDR3, as DNA: TGCAGTGCTGCTGACATTAGCAATCAGCCCCAGCATTTT.

The genes are TRBV5-1 and TRBJ1-3, with a tentative D call TRBD1 (6 bases). The ends were cut back, 0 bases at V and 3 bases at J, with 7 bases in the middle. There are 14 residues in the CDR3. Germline assignment: CDR1 SGHRS and CDR2 YFSETQ. CDR3 coding DNA: TGCGCCAGCAGCTTGGACAGGGATGGAAACACCATATATTTT. Residues: CASSLDRDGNTIYF.

In this sample, this clonotype turned up a few times. The chain links TRBV12-3 or TRBV12-4 to TRBJ1-5; 7 positions match TRBD1. CDR3 length: 14 residues. The V gene end was trimmed by 8 bases and the J gene end by 1 base; junction bases not matched to a gene: 5. The CDR3 DNA is TGTGCCAGCTCTCGACAGGGAAGCAATCAGCCCCAGCATTTT. Residues: CASSRQGSNQPQHF.

This chain uses TRBV29-1 with TRBJ2-5, with no clear D. This CDR3 contains 11 residues. The germline CDR1 and CDR2 sequences are SQVTM and ANQGSEA. The V end was cut by 7 bases, the J end by 1 base, with 7 bases between. CDR3 sequence reads: CSGGPQETQYF. CDR3 nucleotides: TGCAGCGGCGGACCCCAAGAGACCCAGTACTTC.

This chain connects TRBV29-1 to TRBJ1-3; D is possibly TRBD1 (5 bases). Trimming pared 7 bases from V and 0 bases from J, leaving 16 bases between. Per the germline V gene, CDR1 is SQVTM and CDR2 is ANQGSEA. The CDR3 totals 15 residues. CDR3 sequence reads: CSAWTSTSSGNTIYF. The CDR3 nucleotides read TGCAGCGCCTGGACAAGCACGTCCTCTGGAAACACCATATATTTT.

The V and J genes are TRBV20-1 and TRBJ1-1; D unclear. The V gene lost 1 base and the J gene lost 0 bases, with 15 bases spanning the gap. Germline loops: CDR1 DFQATT, CDR2 SNEGSKA (reference sequence). This CDR3 has 16 amino acids. CDR3 in amino acids: CSARGPSDLMNTEAFF. In nucleotides, the CDR3 is TGCAGTGCTAGAGGCCCTTCAGATCTCATGAACACTGAAGCTTTCTTT.

V gene TRBV12-3 or TRBV12-4 combines with J gene TRBJ1-1; a possible D gene is TRBD1 (6 bases). This CDR3 has 12 amino acids. Trimming removed 6 bases at V and 5 bases at J, with 10 bases between. The CDR3, as DNA: TGTGCCAGCAGGTTAACAGGGACTGAAGCTTTCTTT. This translates into CASRLTGTEAFF.

The V and J genes are TRBV28 and TRBJ1-4; TRBD1 might be the D (5 bases). CDR1 is MDHEN, CDR2 SYDVKM, per germline. V lost 9 bases and J 11 bases, leaving 16 bases between the germline ends. The CDR3 has 12 amino acids. CDR3 amino acids: CASRDLDRKLFF. In nucleotides, the CDR3 is TGTGCCAGTCGGGACCTTGACCGGAAACTGTTTTTT. The whole variable domain, remainder taken from reference TRBV28 and TRBJ1-4, is DVKVTQSSRYLVKRTGEKVFLECVQDMDHENMFWYRQDPGLGLRLIYFSYDVKMKEKGDIPEGYSVSREKKERFSLILESASTNQTSMYLCASRDLDRKLFFGSGTQLSVL.

V usage is TRBV29-1 and J usage is TRBJ2-1; maybe TRBD2 (6 bases). Trimming stripped 7 bases from V and 6 bases from J, with 10 bases between. Looked up from germline, CDR1 is SQVTM and CDR2 is ANQGSEA. The CDR3 contains 11 residues. In DNA, the CDR3 is TGCAGCGCTCGCGGGGTCAATGAGCAGTTCTTC. It is translated as CSARGVNEQFF.

V gene TRBV7-2 combines with J gene TRBJ2-5; weak D call: TRBD1 (5 bases). The CDR3 has 14 residues. Germline assignment: CDR1 SGHTA and CDR2 FQGNSA. V shed 3 bases and J shed 2 bases, with 10 bases lying between them. The CDR3 nucleotides are TGTGCCAGCAGCTTTGAGTACAGGCAAGAGACCCAGTACTTC. It yields the protein CASSFEYRQETQYF. Complete variable domain (other parts from reference TRBV7-2 and TRBJ2-5): GAGVSQSPSNKVTEKGKDVELRCDPISGHTALYWYRQSLGQGLEFLIYFQGNSAPDKSGLPSDRFSAERTGGSVSTLTIQRTQQEDSAVYLCASSFEYRQETQYFGPGTRLLVL.

This clonotype was recorded only once. The chain joins TRBV7-9 to TRBJ2-7; possible D gene TRBD1, 7 bases. The CDR3 is 11 amino acids. Trimming left V 5 bases short and J 10 bases short, with 12 bases between. Germline values: CDR1 SEHNR, CDR2 FQNEAQ (reference sequence). CDR3 sequence reads: CASSGGTVQYF. The DNA of the CDR3 is TGTGCCAGCAGCGGGGGGACAGTACAGTACTTC.

V and J are TRBV2 and TRBJ2-5; TRBD1 matches 7 bases. V lost 4 bases to trimming and J lost 1 base; unmatched junction nucleotides: 3. The CDR3 runs 14 residues. Looked up from germline, CDR1 is SNHLY and CDR2 is FYNNEI. CDR3 sequence reads: CASSGGQVQETQYF. The DNA for the CDR3 is TGTGCCAGCAGTGGAGGACAGGTCCAAGAGACCCAGTACTTC.

V and J are TRBV29-1 and TRBJ1-1, with 9 bases that match TRBD1. In germline, CDR1 is SQVTM, CDR2 ANQGSEA. V trimming: 7 bases; J trimming: 14 bases; junction bases outside the gene matches: 8. The CDR3 is made up of 10 amino acids. This chain's CDR3 is CSGGDREQFF. For the CDR3, the DNA is TGCAGCGGGGGGGACAGGGAGCAATTCTTT. Full variable domain (rest looked up from reference TRBV29-1 and TRBJ1-1): SAVISQKPSRDICQRGTSLTIQCQVDSQVTMMFWYRQQPGQSLTLIATANQGSEATYESGFVIDKFPISRPNLTFSTLTVSNMSPEDSSIYLCSGGDREQFFGQGTRLTVV.

V usage is TRBV29-1 and J usage is TRBJ2-2; D gene unclear. The CDR3 sequence is 12 residues long. V lost 7 bases and J 5 bases, leaving 11 bases between the germline ends. Germline lookup yields CDR1 SQVTM and CDR2 ANQGSEA. DNA for the CDR3: TGCAGCGCCTATTGGTGGACCGGGGAGCTGTTTTTT. Encoded protein: CSAYWWTGELFF.

This clonotype appeared a single time. The rearrangement joins TRBV9 to TRBJ2-7; D might be TRBD1 (6 bases). V was pared by 7 bases and J by 3 bases, with 17 bases between. Germline CDR1 is SGDLS and CDR2 is YYNGEE. The length of the CDR3 is 14 residues. CDR3 DNA: TGTGCCAGCTTCCTCACAGGGCGCGACTACGAGCAGTACTTC. Protein product: CASFLTGRDYEQYF. The full variable domain, with the rest looked up from reference TRBV9 and TRBJ2-7, is DSGVTQTPKHLITATGQRVTLRCSPRSGDLSVYWYQQSLDQGLQFLIQYYNGEERAKGNILERFSAQQFPDLHSELNLSSLELGDSALYFCASFLTGRDYEQYFGPGTRLTVT.

CDR3 in DNA: TGTGCCAGCAGCTTAGAAGCGGGAGGCCCCTACGAGCAGTACTTC. It encodes CASSLEAGGPYEQYF. The V call is TRBV7-2, the J call TRBJ2-7, with TRBD2 matching 9 bases. The CDR3 has 15 residues. V lost 1 base and J lost 2; bases outside the gene matches: 3. From germline, CDR1 is SGHTA and CDR2 FQGNSA. The variable domain in full, completed from reference TRBV7-2 and TRBJ2-7, reads GAGVSQSPSNKVTEKGKDVELRCDPISGHTALYWYRQSLGQGLEFLIYFQGNSAPDKSGLPSDRFSAERTGGSVSTLTIQRTQQEDSAVYLCASSLEAGGPYEQYFGPGTRLTVT.

CDR3 region: CASSWGGLGTGELFF. The CDR3 nucleotides read TGTGCCAGCTCATGGGGGGGGCTGGGAACCGGGGAGCTGTTTTTT. The rearrangement joins TRBV6-1 to TRBJ2-2, with D perhaps matching TRBD2 (7 bases). V shed 8 bases and J shed 5 bases, with 18 bases lying between them. Germline V gene data show CDR1 as MNHNS and CDR2 as SASEGT. This CDR3 comprises 15 residues.